Below, 20 T cell receptor beta chains from the same sample are listed, as sequenced in a study of read filtering for tumor transcriptome and immune sequencing. The library was built from around 0.4 ug RNA with molecular barcoded adaptors for alpha/delta and beta/gamma chains. TCRdb recomputed calls from the reads with MiXCR, one row per CDR3 protein. This repertoire shows around 130,000 distinct CDR3 sequences, 13% found once; its top ten account for 9.5% to 12%. The specimen sequenced was a population of CD138-negative cells sorted from bone marrow. These receptor sequences come from a donor aged 40 or over with multiple myeloma.

This rearrangement joins TRBV2 to TRBJ1-5; TRBD1 might be the D (5 bases). V lost 3 bases and J 2 bases, leaving 11 bases between the germline ends. From germline, CDR1 is SNHLY and CDR2 FYNNEI. The CDR3 is 15 residues long. The CDR3 DNA reads TGTGCCAGCAGTGACCCCCGGACACGCAATCAGCCCCAGCATTTT. This encodes CASSDPRTRNQPQHF.

For this clonotype: An end of the junction differs from the germline gene, which may be a read error. V gene TRBV6-5 combines with J gene TRBJ1-1, with 7 bases lining up with TRBD1. CDR1 is MNHEY and CDR2 is SVGAGI in the germline V gene. This CDR3 region has 16 residues. The CDR3 is CASQDREGFPNTEALF. The CDR3 DNA reads as TGTGCCAGCCAAGACAGGGAAGGTTTTCCGAACACTGAAGCTCTCTTT.

This rearrangement joins TRBV12-5 to TRBJ1-2; 7 nucleotides align to TRBD1. V shed 0 bases, J shed 8 bases, and the junction held 12 bases outside the gene matches. Germline V gene sequence: CDR1 LGHNT, CDR2 FRNRAP. CDR3 length: 16 amino acids. For the CDR3, the DNA is TGTGCTAGTGGTTTGGTACTATCTGAGGGGGCGGAAGGCTACACCTTC. Amino acid sequence: CASGLVLSEGAEGYTF.

As regards this clonotype: At one end the junction does not follow the germline gene, possibly because of a read error. The rearrangement joins TRBV3-1 to TRBJ2-1; the D gene is possibly TRBD2 (6 bases). CDR3 length: 17 residues. In germline, CDR1 is LGHDT, CDR2 YNNKEL (reference sequence). CDR3 region: CASIQERRDFSYNEQFF. The CDR3 nucleotides read TGTGCCAGCATCCAAGAAAGGAGGGACTTTTCCTACAATGAGCAGTTCTTC.

This clonotype was recorded at least ten times. V usage is TRBV6-1 and J usage is TRBJ2-3; D gene unclear. Germline V gene sequence: CDR1 MNHNS, CDR2 SASEGT. V was clipped by 4 bases and J by 1 base, with 6 bases between them. This CDR3 has 13 amino acids. CDR3 amino acids: CASSVTGTDTQYF. The CDR3 DNA sequence: TGTGCCAGCAGTGTGACCGGCACAGATACGCAGTATTTT.

Note on this clonotype: Possible read error: a much larger clone is one base away. The genes are TRBV2 and TRBJ2-3; D perhaps matches TRBD2 (5 bases). Germline values: CDR1 SNHLY, CDR2 FYNNEI. The CDR3 totals 16 residues. CDR3 residues: CASSPRDFESTDTPYF. CDR3 coding DNA: TGTGCCAGCAGTCCGAGGGATTTTGAAAGCACAGATACGCCGTATTTT.

As to this clonotype: This likely comes from a read error, as the CDR3 has no conserved phenylalanine or tryptophan at its end. It is unclear where the CDR3 begins or ends on the DNA, so no DNA is shown, and the CDR3 is as TCRdb lists it. V usage is TRBV6-2 or TRBV6-3 and J usage is TRBJ2-1; TRBD1, as called in the table, went unchecked against the DNA. Ends included, the CDR3 has 16 residues. Germline V gene lookup returns CDR1 MNHEY and CDR2 SVGEGT. The CDR3 here is CASSYTGTGPYNEQLS.

Concerning this clonotype: A much bigger clone sits one base away, suggesting this may be a read error. V gene TRBV6-1 combines with J gene TRBJ2-2; 9 bases line up with TRBD1. Germline CDR1 MNHNS, CDR2 SASEGT. This CDR3 contains 16 residues. Trimming cost V 6 bases and J 6 bases; bases outside gene matches: 11. This CDR3 is CASRARTGDSAGELFF. In nucleotides, the CDR3 is TGTGCCAGCAGGGCCCGGACAGGGGATAGCGCCGGGGAGCTGTTTTTT.

With regard to this clonotype: The missing conserved phenylalanine or tryptophan at the end of this CDR3 makes a read error likely. This chain joins TRBV7-9 and TRBJ2-1, with D perhaps given as TRBD1 or TRBD2 (5 bases each). Deletions cut 2 bases from V and 12 bases from J, with 14 bases between. This CDR3 is 13 amino acids long. Germline V gene lookup returns CDR1 SEHNR and CDR2 FQNEAQ (reference sequence). The DNA for the CDR3 is TGTGCCAGCAGCTTACGAGGGGATGGTGGGCAGTTCCTC. Amino acid sequence: CASSLRGDGGQFL.

There are many counts of this clonotype. The chain has TRBV9 and TRBJ1-1; D is unresolved. With 0 bases removed from V and 1 base from J, the gap between germline ends came to 7 bases. CDR1 is SGDLS and CDR2 is YYNGEE in the germline V gene. This CDR3 is built from 14 residues. CDR3 sequence: CASSVDRENTEAFF. The DNA of the CDR3 is TGTGCCAGCAGCGTAGACCGGGAGAACACTGAAGCTTTCTTT.

This clonotype was counted many times. The chain employs TRBV11-2 and TRBJ2-1; no firm D call. The CDR3 is 15 amino acids. In germline, CDR1 is SGHAT, CDR2 FQNNGV. V lost 5 bases to trimming and J lost 0 bases, with 11 bases between them. The CDR3, as DNA: TGTGCCAGCAGCAATAGAGGAAGCTCCTACAATGAGCAGTTCTTC. Protein product: CASSNRGSSYNEQFF.

This clonotype was seen repeatedly, ten times or more. V is TRBV5-1 and J is TRBJ2-7; a weak D match, TRBD1 (6 bases). The CDR3 extends over 14 amino acids. V dropped 3 bases and J dropped 1 base, with 11 bases sitting between them. Germline-derived CDR1 and CDR2 are SGHRS and YFSETQ. Here the CDR3 reads CASSWDNPSYEQYF. In DNA, the CDR3 is TGCGCCAGCAGCTGGGACAACCCTTCCTACGAGCAGTACTTC.

The V and J genes are TRBV3-1 and TRBJ2-5, with a tentative D call TRBD2 (6 bases). Per germline, CDR1 LGHDT and CDR2 YNNKEL (reference sequence). This CDR3 is 16 amino acids long. Trimming took off 8 bases at V and 5 bases at J, with 24 bases between the two ends. CDR3 DNA sequence: TGTGCCAGCTCGTCGCGTGGTGACGGGAGCGGGGAGACCCAGTACTTC. Translating it yields CASSSRGDGSGETQYF.

A remark on this clonotype: A single base separates this from a much larger clone, so it may be a read error. The chain carries TRBV6-5 and TRBJ2-3; 11 nucleotides agree with TRBD2. This CDR3 is built from 15 residues. Trimming cost V 5 bases and J 2 bases; bases outside gene matches: 3. Germline V gives CDR1 MNHEY, CDR2 SVGAGI. The CDR3 here is CASSKLAGDTDTQYF. DNA of the CDR3: TGTGCCAGCAGTAAACTAGCGGGGGACACAGATACGCAGTATTTT.

This clonotype was recorded at least ten times. This CDR3 is CASTRRGLTYEQYF. The CDR3 nucleotides read TGTGCCAGCACGAGACGCGGGCTGACCTACGAGCAGTACTTC. This rearrangement joins TRBV11-2 to TRBJ2-7; possibly TRBD2 for D (5 bases). The CDR3 has 14 residues. Germline values: CDR1 SGHAT, CDR2 FQNNGV. Trimming shortened V by 7 bases and J by 2 bases, and 15 bases separated the two germline ends.

With respect to this clonotype: A much larger clone lies a single base off, so this may be a read error. This likely comes from a read error, as the CDR3 has no conserved phenylalanine or tryptophan at its end. This chain uses TRBV28 with TRBJ1-1; 8 nucleotides match TRBD1. The germline V gene has CDR1 MDHEN and CDR2 SYDVKM. The length of the CDR3 is 15 residues. The J segment lost 0 bases and the V segment lost 6 bases, leaving 6 bases of the junction unmatched. The CDR3 sequence is CASRPGQGMNTEAFL. CDR3 DNA: TGTGCCAGCAGGCCCGGACAGGGTATGAACACTGAAGCTTTCTTA.

This clonotype was picked up a small number of times. This sequence joins TRBV9 and TRBJ1-1, with D hard to call. Trimming took off 4 bases at V and 6 bases at J, with 16 bases between the two ends. CDR1 is SGDLS, CDR2 YYNGEE, per germline. CDR3 length: 14 residues. CDR3 DNA: TGTGCCAGCAGCATAGACGCCAAAGGCGCTGAAGCTTTCTTT. Residues: CASSIDAKGAEAFF.

In this sample, this clonotype turned up many times. The chain employs TRBV7-2 and TRBJ2-3, with D tentatively TRBD1 (6 bases). Germline loops: CDR1 SGHTA, CDR2 FQGNSA. V gave up 4 bases and J gave up 8 bases, with 19 bases separating them. CDR3 length: 15 amino acids. In DNA form, the CDR3 reads TGTGCCAGCAGCTCGACCCGGGACACCTCCCTTACGCAGTATTTT. Translated: CASSSTRDTSLTQYF.

This clonotype occurred a few times. A much larger clone differs from this one at a single base, so this may be a read error. The chain is built from TRBV29-1 and TRBJ2-1, with a possible D match to TRBD1 (6 bases). Trimming pared 5 bases from V and 5 bases from J, leaving 19 bases between. The CDR3 runs 15 residues. In germline, CDR1 is SQVTM, CDR2 ANQGSEA. CDR3 coding DNA: TGCAGCGTTACCGGGACAACCTCGGGAAACAATGAGCAGTTCTTC. Encoded protein: CSVTGTTSGNNEQFF.

The table lists this clonotype with a few counts. This chain connects TRBV28 to TRBJ1-2, with D maybe TRBD1 (5 bases). Per germline, CDR1 MDHEN and CDR2 SYDVKM. V gave up 4 bases and J gave up 7 bases, with 19 bases separating them. This CDR3 has 15 amino acids. This chain's CDR3 is CASSSLREFAIGYTF. The CDR3 DNA is TGTGCCAGCAGTTCCCTCAGGGAGTTCGCTATTGGCTACACCTTC.